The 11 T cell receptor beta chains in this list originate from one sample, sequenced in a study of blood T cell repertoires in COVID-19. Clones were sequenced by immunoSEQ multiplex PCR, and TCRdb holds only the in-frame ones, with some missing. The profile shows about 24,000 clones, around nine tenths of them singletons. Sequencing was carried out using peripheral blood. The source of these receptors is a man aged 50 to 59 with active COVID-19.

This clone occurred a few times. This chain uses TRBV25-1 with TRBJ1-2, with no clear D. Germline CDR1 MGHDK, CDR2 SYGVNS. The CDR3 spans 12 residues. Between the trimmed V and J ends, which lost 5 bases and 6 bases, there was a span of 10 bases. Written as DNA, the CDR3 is TGTGCCAGCAGTCCGGCGGGCCATGGCTACACCTTC. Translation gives CASSPAGHGYTF.

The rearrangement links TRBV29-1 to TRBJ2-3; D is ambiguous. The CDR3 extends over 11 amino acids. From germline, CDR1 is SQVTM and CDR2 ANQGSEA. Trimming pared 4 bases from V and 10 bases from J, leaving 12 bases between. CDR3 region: CSVVVAASQYF. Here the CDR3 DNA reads TGCAGCGTTGTCGTCGCGGCCTCGCAGTATTTT.

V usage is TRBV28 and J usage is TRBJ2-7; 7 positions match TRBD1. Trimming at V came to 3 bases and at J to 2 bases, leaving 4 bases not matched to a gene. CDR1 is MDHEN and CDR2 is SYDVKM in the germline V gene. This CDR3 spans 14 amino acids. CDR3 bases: TGTGCCAGCAGTTTCGGGACAGATACCTACGAGCAGTACTTC. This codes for CASSFGTDTYEQYF.

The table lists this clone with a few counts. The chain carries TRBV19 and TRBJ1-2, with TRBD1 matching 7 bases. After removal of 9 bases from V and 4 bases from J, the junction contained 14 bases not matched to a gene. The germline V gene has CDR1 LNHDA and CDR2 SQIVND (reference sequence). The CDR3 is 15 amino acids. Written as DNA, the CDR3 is TGTGCCAGCAGACCCCCAGGGGGGCAGGTCTATGGCTACACCTTC. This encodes CASRPPGGQVYGYTF. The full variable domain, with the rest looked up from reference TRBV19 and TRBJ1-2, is DGGITQSPKYLFRKEGQNVTLSCEQNLNHDAMYWYRQDPGQGLRLIYYSQIVNDFQKGDIAEGYSVSREKKESFPLTVTSAQKNPTAFYLCASRPPGGQVYGYTFGSGTRLTVV.

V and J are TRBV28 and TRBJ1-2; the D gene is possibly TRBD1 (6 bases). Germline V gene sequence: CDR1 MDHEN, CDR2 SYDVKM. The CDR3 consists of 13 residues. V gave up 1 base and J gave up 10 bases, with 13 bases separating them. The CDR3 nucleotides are TGTGCCAGCAGTTTATCAGGGGCGCGGGTCTACACCTTC. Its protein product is CASSLSGARVYTF.

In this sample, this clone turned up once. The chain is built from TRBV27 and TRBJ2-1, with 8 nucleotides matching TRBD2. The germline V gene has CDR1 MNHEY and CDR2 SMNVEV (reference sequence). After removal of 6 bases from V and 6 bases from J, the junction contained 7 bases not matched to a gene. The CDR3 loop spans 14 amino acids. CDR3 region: CASSMGLGLNEQFF. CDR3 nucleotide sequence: TGTGCCAGCAGCATGGGACTAGGACTCAATGAGCAGTTCTTC.

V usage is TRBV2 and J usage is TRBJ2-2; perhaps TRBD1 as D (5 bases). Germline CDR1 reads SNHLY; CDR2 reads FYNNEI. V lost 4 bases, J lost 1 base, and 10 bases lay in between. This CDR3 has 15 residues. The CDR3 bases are TGTGCCAGCAGTGGATACGACAGGAACACCGGGGAGCTGTTTTTT. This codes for CASSGYDRNTGELFF.

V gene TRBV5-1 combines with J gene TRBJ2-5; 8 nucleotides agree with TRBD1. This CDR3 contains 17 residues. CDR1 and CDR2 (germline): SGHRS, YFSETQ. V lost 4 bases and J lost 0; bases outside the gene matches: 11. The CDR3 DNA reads TGCGCCAGCAGCCGACAGGGGCCACTAACGAACCAAGAGACCCAGTACTTC. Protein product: CASSRQGPLTNQETQYF.

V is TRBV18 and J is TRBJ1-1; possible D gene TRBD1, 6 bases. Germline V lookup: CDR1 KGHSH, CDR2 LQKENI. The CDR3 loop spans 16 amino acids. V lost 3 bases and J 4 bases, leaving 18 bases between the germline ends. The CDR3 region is CASSPSTGTLSTEAFF. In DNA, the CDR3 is TGTGCCAGCTCACCCTCCACCGGGACACTAAGCACTGAAGCTTTCTTT.

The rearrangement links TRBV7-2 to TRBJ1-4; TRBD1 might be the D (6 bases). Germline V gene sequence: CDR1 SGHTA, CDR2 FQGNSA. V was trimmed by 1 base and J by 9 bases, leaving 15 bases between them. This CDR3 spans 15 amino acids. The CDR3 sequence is CASSLGFGQGKKLFF. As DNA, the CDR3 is TGTGCCAGCAGCTTAGGATTCGGGCAGGGGAAAAAACTGTTTTTT.

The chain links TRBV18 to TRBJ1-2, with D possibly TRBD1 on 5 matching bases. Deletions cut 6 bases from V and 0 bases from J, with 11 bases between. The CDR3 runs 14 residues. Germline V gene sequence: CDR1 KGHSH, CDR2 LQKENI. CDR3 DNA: TGTGCCAGCTCGGTCGGGGACTCTAACTATGGCTACACCTTC. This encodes CASSVGDSNYGYTF.